Given below is one T cell receptor (beta chain) in context. The record originates from a study of blood T cell repertoires in COVID-19. This CDR3 has 15 residues. The germline V gene encodes CDR1 MDHEN and CDR2 SYDVKM. V gave up 5 bases and J gave up 7 bases; unmatched junction bases: 6. The protocol was immunoSEQ multiplex PCR, while the TCRdb copy is restricted to in-frame clones and leaves out a portion. The sample shows 90,000 to 130,000 clones, 76% of them seen only once. The TCR comes from a woman over 75 with acute or convalescent COVID-19. The sample consisted of peripheral blood. This chain uses TRBV28 with TRBJ1-6; 9 bases are shared with TRBD1. This CDR3 is CASSLGTGRNSPLHF. As DNA, the CDR3 is TGTGCCAGCAGTCTCGGGACAGGGAGAAATTCACCCCTCCACTTT.